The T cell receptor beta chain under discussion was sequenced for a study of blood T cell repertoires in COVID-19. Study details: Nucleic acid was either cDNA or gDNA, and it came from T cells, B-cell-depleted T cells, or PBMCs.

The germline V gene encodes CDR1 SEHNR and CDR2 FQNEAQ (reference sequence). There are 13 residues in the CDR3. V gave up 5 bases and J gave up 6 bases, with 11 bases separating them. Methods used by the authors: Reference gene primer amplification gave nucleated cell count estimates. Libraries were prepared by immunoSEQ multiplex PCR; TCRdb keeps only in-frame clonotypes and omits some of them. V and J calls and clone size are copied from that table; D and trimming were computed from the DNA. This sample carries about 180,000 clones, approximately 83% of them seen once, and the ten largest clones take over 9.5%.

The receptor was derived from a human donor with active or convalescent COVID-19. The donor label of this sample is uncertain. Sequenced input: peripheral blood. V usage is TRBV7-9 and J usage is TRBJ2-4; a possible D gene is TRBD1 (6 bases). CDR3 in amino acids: CASSLDRLNIQYF. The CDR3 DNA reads TGTGCCAGCAGCCTCGACAGGTTAAACATTCAGTACTTC. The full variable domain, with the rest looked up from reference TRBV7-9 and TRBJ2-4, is DTGVSQNPRHKITKRGQNVTFRCDPISEHNRLYWYRQTLGQGPEFLTYFQNEAQLEKSRLLSDRFSAERPKGSFSTLEIQRTEQGDSAMYLCASSLDRLNIQYFGAGTRLSVL.